These T cell receptor beta chains were read from a single sample in a study of spatial heterogeneity in lung cancer. MiXCR, run by TCRdb on the 5' RACE reads, gives a single entry per CDR3 protein. The repertoire holds 75,000 or so distinct CDR3 sequences, with 8% as singletons. This material consisted of PBMCs, taken at surgery. These receptors were taken from a male donor with early-stage non-small cell lung cancer. Both conserved end residues are part of each CDR3. Fields, in order: clone size, J gene, V gene, CDR3 protein. Expanded clones get a size class; other rows say once, few or many, or leave the size out.

abundance: many; j_gene: TRBJ1-2; v_gene: TRBV29-1; CDR3aa: CSVEAEGSGGYTF
abundance: many; j_gene: TRBJ2-7; v_gene: TRBV29-1; CDR3aa: CSVSSGSGYEQYF
abundance: many; j_gene: TRBJ1-1; v_gene: TRBV27; CDR3aa: CASSVNGGLNTEAFF
abundance: many; j_gene: TRBJ1-4; v_gene: TRBV29-1; CDR3aa: CSVGDGSNEKLFF
abundance: .; j_gene: TRBJ2-3; v_gene: TRBV7-2; CDR3aa: CASSQSGVSTDTQYF
abundance: few; j_gene: TRBJ1-6; v_gene: TRBV9; CDR3aa: CASSPMTGGDSPLHF
abundance: many; j_gene: TRBJ1-2; v_gene: TRBV29-1; CDR3aa: CSVEMGQGAYGYTF
abundance: many; j_gene: TRBJ1-1; v_gene: TRBV12-3/TRBV12-4; CDR3aa: CASSADRAHWNTEAFF
abundance: .; j_gene: TRBJ2-7; v_gene: TRBV12-3/TRBV12-4; CDR3aa: CASSLADNPYEQYF
abundance: .; j_gene: TRBJ2-1; v_gene: TRBV20-1; CDR3aa: CSAEEGAYNEQFF
abundance: .; j_gene: TRBJ1-2; v_gene: TRBV20-1; CDR3aa: CSARETGSYGYTF
abundance: few; j_gene: TRBJ2-2; v_gene: TRBV6-2/TRBV6-3; CDR3aa: CASSYSGRDTGELFF
abundance: .; j_gene: TRBJ2-5; v_gene: TRBV25-1; CDR3aa: CASSGRDETQYF
abundance: many; j_gene: TRBJ2-1; v_gene: TRBV9; CDR3aa: CASSVGEGTQFF
abundance: .; j_gene: TRBJ2-1; v_gene: TRBV2; CDR3aa: CASMPAGEPEQFF
abundance: many; j_gene: TRBJ1-4; v_gene: TRBV7-8; CDR3aa: CASSLALGYREKLFF
abundance: .; j_gene: TRBJ1-3; v_gene: TRBV20-1; CDR3aa: CSARDRTAGFGNTIYF
abundance: .; j_gene: TRBJ2-2; v_gene: TRBV7-6; CDR3aa: CASSQGRDHTGELFF
abundance: many; j_gene: TRBJ1-5; v_gene: TRBV4-1; CDR3aa: CASSYSFHSNQPQHF
abundance: many; j_gene: TRBJ2-1; v_gene: TRBV20-1; CDR3aa: CSARGEGPNNEQFF
abundance: many; j_gene: TRBJ1-1; v_gene: TRBV29-1; CDR3aa: CSVEDVRDRIPLLLNTEAFF
abundance: .; j_gene: TRBJ1-1; v_gene: TRBV18; CDR3aa: CASSPLWANTEAFF
abundance: many; j_gene: TRBJ1-2; v_gene: TRBV30; CDR3aa: CAWSPADYGYTF
abundance: many; j_gene: TRBJ1-2; v_gene: TRBV4-3; CDR3aa: CASSQDRWGLNYGYTF
abundance: few; j_gene: TRBJ2-7; v_gene: TRBV25-1; CDR3aa: CASRPAGGTYEQYF
abundance: .; j_gene: TRBJ1-3; v_gene: TRBV14; CDR3aa: CASSPRLNSGNTIYF
abundance: many; j_gene: TRBJ2-1; v_gene: TRBV10-3; CDR3aa: CAISESSSGVSSYNEQFF
abundance: .; j_gene: TRBJ2-3; v_gene: TRBV7-2; CDR3aa: CASSLTGQGVYTQYF
abundance: .; j_gene: TRBJ2-3; v_gene: TRBV11-2; CDR3aa: CASSFSNRASTDTQYF
abundance: many; j_gene: TRBJ1-1; v_gene: TRBV29-1; CDR3aa: CSVGSRGRRDTFF
abundance: few; j_gene: TRBJ2-3; v_gene: TRBV6-2/TRBV6-3; CDR3aa: CASSLEGGSDTQYF
abundance: .; j_gene: TRBJ1-1; v_gene: TRBV5-4; CDR3aa: CASSLNLGVNTEAFF
abundance: few; j_gene: TRBJ2-1; v_gene: TRBV6-2/TRBV6-3; CDR3aa: CASSSSGYNEQFF
abundance: many; j_gene: TRBJ1-2; v_gene: TRBV5-5; CDR3aa: CASSLQGTYGYTF
abundance: many; j_gene: TRBJ2-2; v_gene: TRBV27; CDR3aa: CASSKLAGKGELFF
abundance: many; j_gene: TRBJ2-2; v_gene: TRBV27; CDR3aa: CASGGPLTGELFF
abundance: many; j_gene: TRBJ2-3; v_gene: TRBV7-3; CDR3aa: CASSPATDTQYF
abundance: many; j_gene: TRBJ2-7; v_gene: TRBV5-1; CDR3aa: CASSLGTVSLEQYF
abundance: many; j_gene: TRBJ2-4; v_gene: TRBV27; CDR3aa: CASSLGALAKNIQYF
abundance: many; j_gene: TRBJ2-2; v_gene: TRBV3-1; CDR3aa: CASSLFRTGVNTGELFF
abundance: .; j_gene: TRBJ2-1; v_gene: TRBV5-1; CDR3aa: CASSDGLFNEQFF
abundance: few; j_gene: TRBJ2-3; v_gene: TRBV5-1; CDR3aa: CASSYGPPGTDTQYF
abundance: few; j_gene: TRBJ2-1; v_gene: TRBV3-1; CDR3aa: CASSQDPSSYNEQFF
abundance: few; j_gene: TRBJ2-7; v_gene: TRBV9; CDR3aa: CASSVEGSREQYF